The text below deals with one T cell receptor beta chain. Its target is unknown. The trim removed 1 base at V and 16 bases at J, leaving 9 bases unmatched. CDR3 length: 13 amino acids. Germline V gene data show CDR1 as LGHNA and CDR2 as YSLEER. This sample is drawn from a study of cytomegalovirus exposure and HLA in healthy donors. Study-level results: In a later analysis, TCR beta V- and J-gene trimming showed a link to a missense DCLRE1C variant. In all likelihood, a cluster of highly shared sequence variants was a sequencing artifact. The study assumed roughly uniform donor sequencing depth for presence/absence analyses.

PCR involved 60 Vbeta and 13 Jbeta primers. TCRdb keeps only in-frame clones here, not all; method: immunoSEQ multiplex PCR. The data show about 69,000 clones, around 76% seen once. The sequenced sample was PBMCs. The V gene is TRBV4-3, the J gene TRBJ1-4, with 7 bases fitting TRBD1. The clonotype originates from a man aged 18 to 30 in good health and CMV-seronegative. The CDR3 reads CASSQGGTARPFF. As DNA, the CDR3 is TGCGCCAGCAGCCAAGGCGGGACAGCCAGACCGTTTTTT.